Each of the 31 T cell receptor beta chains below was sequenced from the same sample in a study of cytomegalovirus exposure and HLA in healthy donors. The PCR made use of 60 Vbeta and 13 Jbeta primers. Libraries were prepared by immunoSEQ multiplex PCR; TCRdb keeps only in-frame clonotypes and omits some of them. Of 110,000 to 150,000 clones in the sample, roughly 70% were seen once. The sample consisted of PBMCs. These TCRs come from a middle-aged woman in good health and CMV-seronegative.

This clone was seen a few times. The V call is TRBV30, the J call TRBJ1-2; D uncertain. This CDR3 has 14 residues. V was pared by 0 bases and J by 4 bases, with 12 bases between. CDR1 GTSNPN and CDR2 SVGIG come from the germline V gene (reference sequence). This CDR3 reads CAWSVKIPGYGYTF. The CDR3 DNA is TGTGCCTGGAGTGTTAAGATTCCGGGCTATGGCTACACCTTC. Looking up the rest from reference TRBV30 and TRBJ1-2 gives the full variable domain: SQTIHQWPATLVQPVGSPLSLECTVEGTSNPNLYWYRQAAGRGLQLLFYSVGIGQISSEVPQNLSASRPQDRQFILSSKKLLLSDSGFYLCAWSVKIPGYGYTFGSGTRLTVV.

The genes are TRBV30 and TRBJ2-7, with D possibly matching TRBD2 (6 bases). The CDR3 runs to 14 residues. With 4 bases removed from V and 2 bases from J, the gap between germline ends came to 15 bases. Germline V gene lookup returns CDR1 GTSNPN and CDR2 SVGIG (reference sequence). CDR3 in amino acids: CAWTRGGEAYEQYF. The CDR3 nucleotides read TGTGCCTGGACACGGGGCGGGGAAGCCTACGAGCAGTACTTC.

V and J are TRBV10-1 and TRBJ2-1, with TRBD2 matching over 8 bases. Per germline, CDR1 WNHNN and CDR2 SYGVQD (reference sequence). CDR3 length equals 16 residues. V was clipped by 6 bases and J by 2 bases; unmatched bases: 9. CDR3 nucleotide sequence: TGCGCCAGCAGCCCCAAGGGAGCGGGAGCCTACAATGAGCAGTTCTTC. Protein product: CASSPKGAGAYNEQFF.

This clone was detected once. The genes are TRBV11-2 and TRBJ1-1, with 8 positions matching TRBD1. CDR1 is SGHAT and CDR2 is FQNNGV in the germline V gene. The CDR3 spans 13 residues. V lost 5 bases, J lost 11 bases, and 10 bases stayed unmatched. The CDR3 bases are TGTGCCAGCAGCGGCTCGGACAGGGCGCGGGCTTTCTTT. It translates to CASSGSDRARAFF.

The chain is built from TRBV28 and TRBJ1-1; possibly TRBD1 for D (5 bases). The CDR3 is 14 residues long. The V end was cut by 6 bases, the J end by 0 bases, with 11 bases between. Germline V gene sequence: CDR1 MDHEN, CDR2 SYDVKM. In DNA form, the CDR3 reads TGTGCCAGCAGAGGGGCAGGGATGAACACTGAAGCTTTCTTT. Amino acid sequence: CASRGAGMNTEAFF.

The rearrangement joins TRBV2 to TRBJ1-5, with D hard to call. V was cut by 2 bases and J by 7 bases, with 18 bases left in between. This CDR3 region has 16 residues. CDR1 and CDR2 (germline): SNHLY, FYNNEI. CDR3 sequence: CASSELGTVGRQPQHF. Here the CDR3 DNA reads TGTGCCAGCAGTGAATTGGGTACAGTCGGTAGGCAGCCCCAGCATTTT. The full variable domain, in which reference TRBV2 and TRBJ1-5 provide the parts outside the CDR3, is EPEVTQTPSHQVTQMGQEVILRCVPISNHLYFYWYRQILGQKVEFLVSFYNNEISEKSEIFDDQFSVERPDGSNFTLKIRSTKLEDSAMYFCASSELGTVGRQPQHFGDGTRLSIL.

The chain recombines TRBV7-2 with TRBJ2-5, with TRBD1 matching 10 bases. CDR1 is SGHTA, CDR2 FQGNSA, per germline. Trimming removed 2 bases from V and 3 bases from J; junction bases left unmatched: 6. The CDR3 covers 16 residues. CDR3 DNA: TGTGCCAGCAGCTTATACGGGACAGGGGAAAAAGAGACCCAGTACTTC. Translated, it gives CASSLYGTGEKETQYF.

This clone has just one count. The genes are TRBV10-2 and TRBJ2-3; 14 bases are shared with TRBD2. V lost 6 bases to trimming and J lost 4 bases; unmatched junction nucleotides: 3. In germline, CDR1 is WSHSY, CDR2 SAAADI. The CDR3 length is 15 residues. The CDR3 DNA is TGCGCCAGCAGATCGGGACTAGCGGGAGCAGATACGCAGTATTTT. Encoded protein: CASRSGLAGADTQYF.

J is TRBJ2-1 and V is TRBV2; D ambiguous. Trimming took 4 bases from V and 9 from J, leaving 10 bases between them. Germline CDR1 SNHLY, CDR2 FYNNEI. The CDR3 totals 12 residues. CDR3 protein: CASSGTVAEQFF. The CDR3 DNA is TGTGCCAGCAGTGGAACGGTCGCTGAGCAGTTCTTC.

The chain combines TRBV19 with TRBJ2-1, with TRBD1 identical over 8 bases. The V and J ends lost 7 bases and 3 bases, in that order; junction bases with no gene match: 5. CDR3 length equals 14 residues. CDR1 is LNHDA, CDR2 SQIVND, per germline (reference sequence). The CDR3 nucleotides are TGTGCCAGTAAGACGACAGGGGTCTACAATGAGCAGTTCTTC. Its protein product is CASKTTGVYNEQFF. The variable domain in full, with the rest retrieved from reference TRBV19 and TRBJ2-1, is DGGITQSPKYLFRKEGQNVTLSCEQNLNHDAMYWYRQDPGQGLRLIYYSQIVNDFQKGDIAEGYSVSREKKESFPLTVTSAQKNPTAFYLCASKTTGVYNEQFFGPGTRLTVL.

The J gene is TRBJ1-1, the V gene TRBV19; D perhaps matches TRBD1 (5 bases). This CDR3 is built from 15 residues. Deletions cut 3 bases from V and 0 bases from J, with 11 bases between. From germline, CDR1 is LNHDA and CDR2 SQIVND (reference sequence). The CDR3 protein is CASSISGSVNTEAFF. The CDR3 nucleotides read TGTGCCAGTAGTATTTCAGGGTCCGTGAACACTGAAGCTTTCTTT. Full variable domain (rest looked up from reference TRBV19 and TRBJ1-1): DGGITQSPKYLFRKEGQNVTLSCEQNLNHDAMYWYRQDPGQGLRLIYYSQIVNDFQKGDIAEGYSVSREKKESFPLTVTSAQKNPTAFYLCASSISGSVNTEAFFGQGTRLTVV.

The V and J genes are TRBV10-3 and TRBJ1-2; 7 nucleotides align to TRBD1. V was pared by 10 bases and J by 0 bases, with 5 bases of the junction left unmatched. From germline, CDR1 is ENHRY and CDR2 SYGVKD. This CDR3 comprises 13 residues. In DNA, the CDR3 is TGTGCCACCCAGGGACAGACTAACTATGGCTACACCTTC. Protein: CATQGQTNYGYTF.

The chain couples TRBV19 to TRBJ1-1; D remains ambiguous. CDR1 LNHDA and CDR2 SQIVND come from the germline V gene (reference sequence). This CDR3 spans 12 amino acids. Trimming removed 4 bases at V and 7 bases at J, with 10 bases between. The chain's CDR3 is CASSKTGDEAFF. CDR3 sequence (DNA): TGTGCCAGTAGTAAGACGGGAGATGAAGCTTTCTTT.

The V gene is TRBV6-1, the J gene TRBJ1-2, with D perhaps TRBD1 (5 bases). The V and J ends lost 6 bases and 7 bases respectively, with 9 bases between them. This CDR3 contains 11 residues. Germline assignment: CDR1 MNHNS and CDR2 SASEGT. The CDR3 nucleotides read TGTGCCAGCAGGCGGGACTCTGGCTACACCTTC. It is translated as CASRRDSGYTF.

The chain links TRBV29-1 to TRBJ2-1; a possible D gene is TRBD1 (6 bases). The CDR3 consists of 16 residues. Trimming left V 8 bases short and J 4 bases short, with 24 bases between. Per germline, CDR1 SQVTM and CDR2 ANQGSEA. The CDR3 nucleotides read TGCAGCTCACTTTCCGGGTTTGGCAGGGGATACAATGAGCAGTTCTTC. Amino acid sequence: CSSLSGFGRGYNEQFF.

The CDR3 DNA sequence: TGTGCCAGCACCCTAGGGGGGGTTAACACCGGGGAGCTGTTTTTT. Protein product: CASTLGGVNTGELFF. The chain joins TRBV27 to TRBJ2-2; D may be TRBD2 (7 bases). CDR3 size: 15 residues. V was pared by 7 bases and J by 2 bases, with 14 bases between. Looked up from germline, CDR1 is MNHEY and CDR2 is SMNVEV (reference sequence).

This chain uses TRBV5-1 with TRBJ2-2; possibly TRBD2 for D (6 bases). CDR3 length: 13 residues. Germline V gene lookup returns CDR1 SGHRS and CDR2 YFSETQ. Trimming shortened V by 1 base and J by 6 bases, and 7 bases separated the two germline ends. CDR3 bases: TGCGCCAGCAGCTTGACGGGGGCCGGGGAGCTGTTTTTT. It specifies CASSLTGAGELFF. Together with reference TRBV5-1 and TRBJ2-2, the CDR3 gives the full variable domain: KAGVTQTPRYLIKTRGQQVTLSCSPISGHRSVSWYQQTPGQGLQFLFEYFSETQRNKGNFPGRFSGRQFSNSRSEMNVSTLELGDSALYLCASSLTGAGELFFGEGSRLTVL.

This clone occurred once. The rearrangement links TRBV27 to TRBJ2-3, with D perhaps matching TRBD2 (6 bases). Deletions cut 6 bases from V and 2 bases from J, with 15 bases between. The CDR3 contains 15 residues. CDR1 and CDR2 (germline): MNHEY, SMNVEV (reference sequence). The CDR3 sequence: CASRPQLALTDTQYF. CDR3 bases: TGTGCCAGCAGGCCACAACTAGCCCTCACAGATACGCAGTATTTT.

The CDR3 nucleotides read TGTGCCAGCAGCTCCGGGACAGGGGTATACGAGCAGTACTTC. Its protein product is CASSSGTGVYEQYF. The J gene is TRBJ2-7, the V gene TRBV5-8, with 10 bases fitting TRBD1. From germline, CDR1 is SGHTS and CDR2 YDEGEE. The CDR3 runs to 14 residues. Losses at the gene ends were 3 bases for V and 4 bases for J; bases not matched to a gene: 4.

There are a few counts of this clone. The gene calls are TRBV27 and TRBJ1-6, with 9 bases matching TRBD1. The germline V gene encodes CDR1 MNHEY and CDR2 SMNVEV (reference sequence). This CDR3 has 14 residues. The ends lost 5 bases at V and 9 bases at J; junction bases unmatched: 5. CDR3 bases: TGTGCCAGCAGTGACAGGGGGGTAGGTTCACCCCTCCACTTT. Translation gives CASSDRGVGSPLHF.

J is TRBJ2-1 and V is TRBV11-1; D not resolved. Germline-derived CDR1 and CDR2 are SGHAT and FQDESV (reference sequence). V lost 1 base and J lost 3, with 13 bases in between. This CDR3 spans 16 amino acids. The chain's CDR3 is CASSLGHSNLYNEQFF. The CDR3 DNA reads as TGTGCCAGCAGCTTAGGACACTCTAACCTCTACAATGAGCAGTTCTTC.

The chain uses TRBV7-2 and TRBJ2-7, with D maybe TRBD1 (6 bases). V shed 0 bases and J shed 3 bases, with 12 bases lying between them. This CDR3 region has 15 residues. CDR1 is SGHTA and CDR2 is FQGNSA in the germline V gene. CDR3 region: CASSLAAGAGYEQYF. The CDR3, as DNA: TGTGCCAGCAGCTTAGCCGCAGGGGCCGGCTACGAGCAGTACTTC.

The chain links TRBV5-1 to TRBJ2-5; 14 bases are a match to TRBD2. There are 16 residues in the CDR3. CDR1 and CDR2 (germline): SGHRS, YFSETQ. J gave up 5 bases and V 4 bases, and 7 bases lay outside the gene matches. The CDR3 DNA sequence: TGCGCCAGCAGCCCCGGGACTAGCGGGGGCGGGGAGACCCAGTACTTC. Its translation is CASSPGTSGGGETQYF.

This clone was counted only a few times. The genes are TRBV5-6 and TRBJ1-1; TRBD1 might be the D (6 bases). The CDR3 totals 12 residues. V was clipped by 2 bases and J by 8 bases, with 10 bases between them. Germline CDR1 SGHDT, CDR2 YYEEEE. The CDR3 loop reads CASSLTGQEAFF. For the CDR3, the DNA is TGTGCCAGCAGCTTAACAGGGCAAGAAGCTTTCTTT.

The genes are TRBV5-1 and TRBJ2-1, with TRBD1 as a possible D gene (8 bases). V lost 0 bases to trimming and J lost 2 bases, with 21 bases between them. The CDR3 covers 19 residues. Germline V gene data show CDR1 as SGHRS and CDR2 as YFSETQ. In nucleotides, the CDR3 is TGCGCCAGCAGCTTGGGGGGGGGATCCGGGACAGGAACCTACAATGAGCAGTTCTTC. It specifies CASSLGGGSGTGTYNEQFF. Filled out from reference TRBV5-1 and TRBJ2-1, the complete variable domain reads KAGVTQTPRYLIKTRGQQVTLSCSPISGHRSVSWYQQTPGQGLQFLFEYFSETQRNKGNFPGRFSGRQFSNSRSEMNVSTLELGDSALYLCASSLGGGSGTGTYNEQFFGPGTRLTVL.

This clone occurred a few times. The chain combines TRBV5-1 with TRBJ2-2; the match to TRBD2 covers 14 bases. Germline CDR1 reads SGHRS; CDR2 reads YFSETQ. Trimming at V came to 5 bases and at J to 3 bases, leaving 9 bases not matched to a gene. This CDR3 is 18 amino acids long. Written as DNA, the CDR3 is TGCGCCAGCAGAAATTCGACTAGCGGGGGGGCCTACACCGGGGAGCTGTTTTTT. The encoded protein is CASRNSTSGGAYTGELFF.

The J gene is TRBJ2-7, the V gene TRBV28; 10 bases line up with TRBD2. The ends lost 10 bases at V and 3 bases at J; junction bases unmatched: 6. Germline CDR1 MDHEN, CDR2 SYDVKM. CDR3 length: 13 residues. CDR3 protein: CAIAGGPVYEQYF. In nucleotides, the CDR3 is TGTGCCATAGCGGGAGGCCCTGTCTACGAGCAGTACTTC.

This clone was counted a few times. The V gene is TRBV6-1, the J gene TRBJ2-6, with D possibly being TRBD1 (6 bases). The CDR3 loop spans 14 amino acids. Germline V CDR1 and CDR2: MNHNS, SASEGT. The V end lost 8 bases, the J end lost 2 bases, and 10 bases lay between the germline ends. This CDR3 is CASPGTTGANVLTF. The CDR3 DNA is TGTGCCAGCCCAGGGACAACTGGGGCCAACGTCCTGACTTTC.

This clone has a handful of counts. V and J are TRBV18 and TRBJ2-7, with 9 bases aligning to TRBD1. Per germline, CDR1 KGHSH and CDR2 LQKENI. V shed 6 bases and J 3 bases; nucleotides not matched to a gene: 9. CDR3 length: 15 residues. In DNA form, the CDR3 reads TGTGCCAGCTCCCCCCGGGACAGGGTCTTCTACGAGCAGTACTTC. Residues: CASSPRDRVFYEQYF. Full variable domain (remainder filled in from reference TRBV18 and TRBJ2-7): NAGVMQNPRHLVRRRGQEARLRCSPMKGHSHVYWYRQLPEEGLKFMVYLQKENIIDESGMPKERFSAEFPKEGPSILRIQQVVRGDSAAYFCASSPRDRVFYEQYFGPGTRLTVT.

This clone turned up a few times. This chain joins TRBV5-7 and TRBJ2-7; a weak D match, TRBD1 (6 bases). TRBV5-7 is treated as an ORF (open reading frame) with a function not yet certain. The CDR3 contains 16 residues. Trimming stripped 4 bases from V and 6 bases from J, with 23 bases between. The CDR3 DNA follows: TGTGCCAGCAGCGGCTACCAAGACAGGTCCCTCGGCGAGCAGTACTTC. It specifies CASSGYQDRSLGEQYF.

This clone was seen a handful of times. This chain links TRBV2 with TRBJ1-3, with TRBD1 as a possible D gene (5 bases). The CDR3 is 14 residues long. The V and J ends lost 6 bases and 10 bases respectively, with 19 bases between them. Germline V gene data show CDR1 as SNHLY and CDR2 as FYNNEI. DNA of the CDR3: TGTGCCAGCAGCTACGGAGGGGCAGGAGGGACCATATATTTT. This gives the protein CASSYGGAGGTIYF.